This TCR beta chain comes out of a study of long-term antiretroviral therapy in people with HIV. Whole-study results and caveats: HIV repertoire CDR3 lengths ranged less widely than those of controls. Pre-ART expanded TRB clones stayed dominant throughout, though often decreasing after ART. Someone took the blood between about 2003 and 2017, maybe while older ART regimens were in use.

This clone has a single count. No antigen is known for it. It was version v3.0 of the immunoSEQ assay that was run at survey level. The repertoire was sequenced with immunoSEQ multiplex PCR; TCRdb's copy has only in-frame clones and lacks some. The data contain about 22,000 clones, around four fifths of them singletons. Germline V gene sequence: CDR1 MDHEN, CDR2 SYDVKM. The junction had 4 bases not matched to a gene; V was cut back by 8 bases and J by 3 bases. The CDR3 length is 14 residues. The TCR comes from a man aged 18 to 29 with HIV. Sequenced material: unsorted PBMCs, taken roughly 4 years after starting antiretroviral therapy. The chain couples TRBV28 to TRBJ2-1; TRBD2 matches 10 bases. DNA for the CDR3: TGTGCCAGCTGTAGCGGGGGGCTCTACAATGAGCAGTTCTTC. It specifies CASCSGGLYNEQFF.